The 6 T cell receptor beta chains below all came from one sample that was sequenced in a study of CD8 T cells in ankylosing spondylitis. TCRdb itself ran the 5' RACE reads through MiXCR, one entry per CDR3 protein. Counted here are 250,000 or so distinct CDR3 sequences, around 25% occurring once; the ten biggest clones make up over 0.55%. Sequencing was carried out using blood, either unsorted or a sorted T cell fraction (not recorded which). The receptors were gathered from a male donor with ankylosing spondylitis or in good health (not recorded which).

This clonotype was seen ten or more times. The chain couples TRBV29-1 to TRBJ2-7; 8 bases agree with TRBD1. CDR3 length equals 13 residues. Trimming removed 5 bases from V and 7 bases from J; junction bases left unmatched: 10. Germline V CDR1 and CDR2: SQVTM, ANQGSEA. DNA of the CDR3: TGCAGCGTTCGGGACAGGCCGAGGAGTGAGCAGTACTTC. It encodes CSVRDRPRSEQYF.

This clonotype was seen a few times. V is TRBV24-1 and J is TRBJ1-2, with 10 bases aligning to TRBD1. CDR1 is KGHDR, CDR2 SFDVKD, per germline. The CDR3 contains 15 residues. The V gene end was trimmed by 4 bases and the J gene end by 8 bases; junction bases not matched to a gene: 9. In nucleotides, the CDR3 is TGTGCCACCAGTGACATTCCGGGACAGGGGAGCGGCTACACCTTC. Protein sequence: CATSDIPGQGSGYTF.

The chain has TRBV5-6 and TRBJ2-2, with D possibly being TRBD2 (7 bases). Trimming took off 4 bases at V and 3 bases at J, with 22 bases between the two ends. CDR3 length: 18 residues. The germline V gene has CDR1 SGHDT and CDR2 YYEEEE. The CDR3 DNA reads TGTGCCAGCAGCCAATGGGGCCGCGGGGGCAGGCACACCGGGGAGCTGTTTTTT. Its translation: CASSQWGRGGRHTGELFF. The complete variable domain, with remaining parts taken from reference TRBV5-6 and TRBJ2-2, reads DAGVTQSPTHLIKTRGQQVTLRCSPKSGHDTVSWYQQALGQGPQFIFQYYEEEERQRGNFPDRFSGHQFPNYSSELNVNALLLGDSALYLCASSQWGRGGRHTGELFFGEGSRLTVL.

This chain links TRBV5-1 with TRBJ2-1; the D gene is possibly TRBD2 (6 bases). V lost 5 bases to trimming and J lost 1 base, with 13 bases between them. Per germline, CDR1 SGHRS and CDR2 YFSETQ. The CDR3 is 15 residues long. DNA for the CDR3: TGCGCCAGCAGTTCCGCCGGGACTTCCTACAATGAGCAGTTCTTC. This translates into CASSSAGTSYNEQFF.

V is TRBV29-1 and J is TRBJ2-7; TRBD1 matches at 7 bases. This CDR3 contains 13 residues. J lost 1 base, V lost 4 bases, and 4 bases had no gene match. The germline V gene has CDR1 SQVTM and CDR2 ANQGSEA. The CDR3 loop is CSVGVGQSYEQYF. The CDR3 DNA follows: TGCAGCGTTGGGGTGGGACAGTCCTACGAGCAGTACTTC.

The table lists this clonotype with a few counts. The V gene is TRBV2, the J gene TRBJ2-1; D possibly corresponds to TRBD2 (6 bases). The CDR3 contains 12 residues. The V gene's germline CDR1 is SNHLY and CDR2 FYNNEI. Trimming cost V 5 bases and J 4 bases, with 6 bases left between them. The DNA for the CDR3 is TGTGCCAGCAGTAGCGGGTACAATGAGCAGTTCTTC. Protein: CASSSGYNEQFF.